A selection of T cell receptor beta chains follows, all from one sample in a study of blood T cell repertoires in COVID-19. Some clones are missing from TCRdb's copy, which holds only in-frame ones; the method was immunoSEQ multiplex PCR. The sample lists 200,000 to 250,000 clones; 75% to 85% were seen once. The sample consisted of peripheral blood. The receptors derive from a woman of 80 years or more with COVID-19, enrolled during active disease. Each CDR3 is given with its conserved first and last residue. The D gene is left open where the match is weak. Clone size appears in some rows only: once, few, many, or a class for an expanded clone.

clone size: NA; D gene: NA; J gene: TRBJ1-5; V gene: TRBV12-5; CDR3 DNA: TGTGCTAGTGCCCCCCGGGGGTCACAGCCCCAGCATTTT; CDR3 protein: CASAPRGSQPQHF
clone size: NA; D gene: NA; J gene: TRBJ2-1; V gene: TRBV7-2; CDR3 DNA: TGTGCCAGCAGCTTTGGGGGGAGCTCCTACAATGAGCAGTTCTTC; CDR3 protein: CASSFGGSSYNEQFF
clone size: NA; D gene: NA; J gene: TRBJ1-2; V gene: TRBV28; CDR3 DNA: TGTGCCAGCAGTTTACCGCACTCCGAGGGCCGTGGCTACACCTTC; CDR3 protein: CASSLPHSEGRGYTF
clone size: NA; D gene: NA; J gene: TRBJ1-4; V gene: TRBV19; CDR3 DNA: TGTGCCAGTAGTGATATGGCTGCAACTAATGAAAAACTGTTTTTT; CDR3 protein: CASSDMAATNEKLFF
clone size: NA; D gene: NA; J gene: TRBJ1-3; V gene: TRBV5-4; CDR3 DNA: TGTGCCAGCAGCTTGGGGGCACAGAGTTCAAGCTCTGGAAACACCATATATTTT; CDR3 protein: CASSLGAQSSSSGNTIYF
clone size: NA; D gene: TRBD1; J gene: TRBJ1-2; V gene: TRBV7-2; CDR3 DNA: TGTGCCAGCAGCCTATTCGAGGGGGCGATCGGTGGCTACACCTTC; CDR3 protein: CASSLFEGAIGGYTF
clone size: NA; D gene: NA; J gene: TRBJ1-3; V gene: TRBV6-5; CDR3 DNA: TGTGCCAGCACTTTAGAATCTGGAAACACCATATATTTT; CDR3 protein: CASTLESGNTIYF
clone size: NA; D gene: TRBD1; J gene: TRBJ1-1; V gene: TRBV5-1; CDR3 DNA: TGCGCCAGCAGCACAGGACAGGGTACCACTGAAGCTTTCTTT; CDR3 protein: CASSTGQGTTEAFF
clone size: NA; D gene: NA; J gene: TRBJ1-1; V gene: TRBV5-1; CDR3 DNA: TGCGCCAGCAGCTTTGGGGGGGGCGCGGATGAAGCTTTCTTT; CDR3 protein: CASSFGGGADEAFF
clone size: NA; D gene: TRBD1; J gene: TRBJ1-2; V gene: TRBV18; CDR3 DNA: TGTGCCAGCTCACCAGACAGGGGGACGGGAGGCTACACCTTC; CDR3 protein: CASSPDRGTGGYTF
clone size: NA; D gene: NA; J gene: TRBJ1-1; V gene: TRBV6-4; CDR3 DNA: TGTGCCAGCAGCGCTACAGAGAACACTGAAGCTTTCTTT; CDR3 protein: CASSATENTEAFF
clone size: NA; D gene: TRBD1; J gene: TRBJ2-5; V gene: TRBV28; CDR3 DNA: TGTGCCAGCAGTGAGGGGGCCTGGGGAGTAGTAAGGAAAGAGACCCAGTACTTC; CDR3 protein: CASSEGAWGVVRKETQYF
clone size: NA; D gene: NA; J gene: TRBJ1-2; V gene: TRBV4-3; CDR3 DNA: TGCGCCAGCAGCCAAGATCCGCAGGGTAACTATGGCTACACCTTC; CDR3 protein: CASSQDPQGNYGYTF
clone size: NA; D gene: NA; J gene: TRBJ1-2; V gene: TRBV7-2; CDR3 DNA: TGTGCCAGCAGCTTAGAGGAGGGACCTTATGGCTACACCTTC; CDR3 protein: CASSLEEGPYGYTF
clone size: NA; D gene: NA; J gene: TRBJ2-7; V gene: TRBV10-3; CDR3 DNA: TGTGCCATCAGTCCCTTACTCTCTTACGAGCAGTACTTC; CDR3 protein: CAISPLLSYEQYF
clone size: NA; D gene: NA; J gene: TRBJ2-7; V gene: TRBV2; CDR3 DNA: TGTGCCAGCAGTGAGCAGCGAAGGAAGCAGTACTTC; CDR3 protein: CASSEQRRKQYF
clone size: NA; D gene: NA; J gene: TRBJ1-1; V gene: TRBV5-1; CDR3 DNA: TGCGCCAGCAGCTTCCAGGGCCCGGGCACTGAAGCTTTCTTT; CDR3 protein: CASSFQGPGTEAFF
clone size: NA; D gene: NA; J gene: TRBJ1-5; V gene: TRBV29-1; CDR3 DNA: TGCAGCGTTACAACAGGCAATCAGCCCCAGCATTTT; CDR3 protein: CSVTTGNQPQHF
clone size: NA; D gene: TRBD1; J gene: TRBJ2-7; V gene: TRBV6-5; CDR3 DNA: TGTGCCAGCAGTAGAGACAGGGGGGACGAGCAGTACTTC; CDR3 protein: CASSRDRGDEQYF
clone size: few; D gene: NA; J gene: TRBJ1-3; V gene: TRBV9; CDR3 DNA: TGTGCCAGCAGCCCTGGGGCATATGCTGGAAACACCATATATTTT; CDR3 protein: CASSPGAYAGNTIYF
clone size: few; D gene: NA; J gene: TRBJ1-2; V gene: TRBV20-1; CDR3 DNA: TGCAGTGCTAGTAAACTGCAGGGCCGGCTGGGCTACACCTTC; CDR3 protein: CSASKLQGRLGYTF
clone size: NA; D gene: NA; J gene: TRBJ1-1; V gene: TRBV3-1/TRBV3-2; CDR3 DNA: TGTGCCAGCAGTCTACAGGGGAACACTGAAGCTTTCTTT; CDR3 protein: CASSLQGNTEAFF
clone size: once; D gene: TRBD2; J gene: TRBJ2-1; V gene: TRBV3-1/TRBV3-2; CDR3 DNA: TGTGCCAGCAGCCAGGAGGGACTAGCGGGTTCGAGCAATGAGCAGTTCTTC; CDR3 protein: CASSQEGLAGSSNEQFF
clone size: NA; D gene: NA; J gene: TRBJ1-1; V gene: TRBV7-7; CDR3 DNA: TGTGCTAGCAGCTTAGACCATGGGGCCGAAGCTTTCTTT; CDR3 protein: CASSLDHGAEAFF